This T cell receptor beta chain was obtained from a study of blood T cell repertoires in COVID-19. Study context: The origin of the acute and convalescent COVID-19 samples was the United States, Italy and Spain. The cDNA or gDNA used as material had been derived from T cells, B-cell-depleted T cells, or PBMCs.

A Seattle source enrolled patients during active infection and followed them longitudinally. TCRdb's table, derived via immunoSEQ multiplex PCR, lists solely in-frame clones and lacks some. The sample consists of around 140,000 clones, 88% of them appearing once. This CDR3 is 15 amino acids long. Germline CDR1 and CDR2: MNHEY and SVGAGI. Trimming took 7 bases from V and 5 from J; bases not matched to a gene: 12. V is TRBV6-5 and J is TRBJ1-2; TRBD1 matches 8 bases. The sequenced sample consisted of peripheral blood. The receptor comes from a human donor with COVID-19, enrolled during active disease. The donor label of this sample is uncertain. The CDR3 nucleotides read TGTGCCAGCATCTTCGGCCAGGGGGCTGGATATGGCTACACCTTC. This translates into CASIFGQGAGYGYTF.